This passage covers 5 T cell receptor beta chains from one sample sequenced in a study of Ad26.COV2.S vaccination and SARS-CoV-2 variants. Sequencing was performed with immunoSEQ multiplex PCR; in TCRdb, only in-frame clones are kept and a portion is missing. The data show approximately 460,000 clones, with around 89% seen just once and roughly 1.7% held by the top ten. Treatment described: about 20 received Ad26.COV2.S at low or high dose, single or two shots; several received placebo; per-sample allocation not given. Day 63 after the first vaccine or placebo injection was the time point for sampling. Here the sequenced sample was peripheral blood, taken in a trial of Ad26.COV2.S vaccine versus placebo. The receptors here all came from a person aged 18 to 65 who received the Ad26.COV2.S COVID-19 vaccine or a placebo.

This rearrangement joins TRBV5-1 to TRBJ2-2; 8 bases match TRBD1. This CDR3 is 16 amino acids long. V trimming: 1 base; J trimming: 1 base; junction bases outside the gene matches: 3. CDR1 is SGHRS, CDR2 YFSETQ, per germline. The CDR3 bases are TGCGCCAGCAGCTTGCCCGGGACAGGGAACACCGGGGAGCTGTTTTTT. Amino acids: CASSLPGTGNTGELFF.

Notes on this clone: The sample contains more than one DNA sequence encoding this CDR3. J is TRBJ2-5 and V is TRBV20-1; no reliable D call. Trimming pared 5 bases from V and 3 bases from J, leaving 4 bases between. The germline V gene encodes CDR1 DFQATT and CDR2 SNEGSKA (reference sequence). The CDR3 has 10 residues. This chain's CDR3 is CSALKETQYF. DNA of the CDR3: TGCAGTGCTCTTAAAGAGACCCAGTACTTC.

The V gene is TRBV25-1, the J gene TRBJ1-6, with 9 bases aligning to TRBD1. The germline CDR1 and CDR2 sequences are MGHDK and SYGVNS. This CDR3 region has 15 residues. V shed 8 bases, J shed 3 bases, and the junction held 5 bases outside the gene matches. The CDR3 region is CASSTTGGYNSPLHF. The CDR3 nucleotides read TGTGCCAGCTCAACGACAGGGGGCTATAATTCACCCCTCCACTTT.

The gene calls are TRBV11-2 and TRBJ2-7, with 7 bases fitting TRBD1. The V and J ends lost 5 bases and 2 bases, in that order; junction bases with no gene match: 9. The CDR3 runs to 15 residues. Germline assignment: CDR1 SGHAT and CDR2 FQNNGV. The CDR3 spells CASSTISGTAYEQYF. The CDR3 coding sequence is TGTGCCAGCAGCACAATCTCCGGGACAGCCTACGAGCAGTACTTC.

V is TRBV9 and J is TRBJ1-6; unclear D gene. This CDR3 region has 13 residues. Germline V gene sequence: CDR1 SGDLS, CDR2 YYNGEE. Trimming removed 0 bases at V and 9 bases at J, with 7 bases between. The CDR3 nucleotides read TGTGCCAGCAGCGTAGGTAACCTTTCACCCCTCCACTTT. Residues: CASSVGNLSPLHF.